What follows are 13 T cell receptor beta chains derived from one specimen sequenced in a study of regulatory T cells in long-lasting Graves disease (dated by TCRdb to the early 2020s). The sample's time point, from its label and the paper: newly diagnosed GD, antithyroid drugs for less than 3 months. For both TCR sequencing and RNA sequencing, RNA was extracted from PBMCs in TRIzol. Libraries came from multiplex PCR. The sequencing machine was an Illumina HiSeq 4000. CDR3 regions were amplified by Arm-PCR with iRepertoire HTBI primers to construct TCR beta libraries. TCRdb itself trimmed the public reads at Q25 with fastp, ran MiXCR and retained productive beta chains. Identical CDR3 proteins give one entry, which carries the most common genes and DNA. The sample table lists 400,000 to 500,000 distinct CDR3 sequences, about 17% of them with a count of one. 20% to 25% of the sample is held by the ten biggest clonotypes.

These sequences were also reported in another study, on T cells in Graves' hyperthyroidism and ophthalmopathy.

The starting material was peripheral blood mononuclear cells (PBMCs), obtained at new diagnosis, from a patient treated with antithyroid drugs. All receptors come from a woman between 18 and 29 years old with Graves disease. Donor details come from another sample of the same person, matched by shared clones.

This clonotype was seen many times. This chain links TRBV3-1 with TRBJ2-3; 8 nucleotides agree with TRBD2. Germline-derived CDR1 and CDR2 are LGHDT and YNNKEL (reference sequence). The CDR3 sequence is 17 residues long. The ends lost 1 base at V and 2 bases at J; junction bases unmatched: 8. The CDR3 spells CASSQAGGADFTDTQYF. The CDR3, as DNA: TGTGCCAGCAGCCAAGCGGGGGGGGCAGATTTCACAGATACGCAGTATTTT.

Many counts were recorded for this clonotype. The V gene is TRBV2, the J gene TRBJ2-7, with 11 bases identical to TRBD2. Trimming took 3 bases from V and 7 from J; bases not matched to a gene: 5. The CDR3 extends over 14 amino acids. Looked up from germline, CDR1 is SNHLY and CDR2 is FYNNEI. In nucleotides, the CDR3 is TGTGCCAGCAGTGAGACTAGCGGGATTGATGAGCAGTACTTC. Protein product: CASSETSGIDEQYF.

The J gene is TRBJ2-1, the V gene TRBV27; D is undetermined. The CDR3 covers 14 residues. Germline loops: CDR1 MNHEY, CDR2 SMNVEV (reference sequence). Trimming took 5 bases from V and 12 from J, leaving 20 bases between them. CDR3 sequence (DNA): TGTGCCAGCAGTACGGCGACGGTTCCTTGGGGGCAGTTCTTC. It yields the protein CASSTATVPWGQFF.

Ten or more counts support this clonotype. This chain connects TRBV28 to TRBJ2-7; 7 bases match TRBD1. This CDR3 is 13 amino acids long. From germline, CDR1 is MDHEN and CDR2 SYDVKM. With V trimmed by 4 bases and J by 4 bases, 4 bases remained unmatched. The CDR3 is CASSSHRGYEQYF. DNA for the CDR3: TGTGCCAGCAGTTCCCACAGGGGATACGAGCAGTACTTC.

The V call is TRBV19, the J call TRBJ1-2, with TRBD1 identical over 7 bases. Germline CDR1 reads LNHDA; CDR2 reads SQIVND (reference sequence). J was trimmed by 4 bases and V by 4 bases; bases with no gene match: 3. There are 13 residues in the CDR3. The CDR3 DNA sequence: TGTGCCAGTAGTAACACAGGGGTCTATGGCTACACCTTC. Protein product: CASSNTGVYGYTF.

This sequence joins TRBV10-2 and TRBJ1-1, with D hard to call. V was trimmed by 8 bases and J by 4 bases, leaving 11 bases between them. The CDR3 runs 12 residues. The V gene's germline CDR1 is WSHSY and CDR2 SAAADI. The CDR3 spells CASSPAATEAFF. The CDR3 coding sequence is TGCGCCAGCTCGCCGGCAGCCACTGAAGCTTTCTTT.

This clonotype was found a few times. One base separates it from a far larger clone, so it is likely a read error. This chain uses TRBV2 with TRBJ2-7; 9 bases fit TRBD2. The V gene end was trimmed by 8 bases and the J gene end by 7 bases; junction bases not matched to a gene: 12. The CDR3 is 14 residues long. Germline CDR1 SNHLY, CDR2 FYNNEI. The CDR3 coding sequence is TGTGCCAGCGAAGACGCGGGAGGGCCGAATGAGCAGTACTTC. Translating it yields CASEDAGGPNEQYF.

This clonotype was observed a handful of times. The chain carries TRBV28 and TRBJ2-1; 7 bases fit TRBD2. V dropped 2 bases and J dropped 1; count of bases not matched to a gene: 5. The CDR3 has 16 residues. Germline V lookup: CDR1 MDHEN, CDR2 SYDVKM. The CDR3 DNA is TGTGCCAGCAGTTTACCGGGGGGACTTTCCTACAATGAGCAGTTCTTC. Its translation is CASSLPGGLSYNEQFF.

The sample holds many counts of this clonotype. This chain joins TRBV7-2 and TRBJ2-1, with D hard to call. Germline lookup yields CDR1 SGHTA and CDR2 FQGNSA. Trimming shortened V by 6 bases and J by 5 bases, and 8 bases separated the two germline ends. The CDR3 runs to 12 residues. The CDR3 sequence is CASSLPNNEQFF. Here the CDR3 DNA reads TGTGCCAGCAGTCTCCCAAACAATGAGCAGTTCTTC.

This clonotype appeared many times. The V call is TRBV27, the J call TRBJ1-5; D is uncertain. CDR1 is MNHEY, CDR2 SMNVEV, per germline (reference sequence). V was trimmed by 3 bases and J by 4 bases, leaving 10 bases between them. This CDR3 contains 14 residues. The CDR3 is CASSFARPNQPQHF. The CDR3 bases are TGTGCCAGCAGTTTCGCCCGGCCTAATCAGCCCCAGCATTTT.

The chain couples TRBV7-2 to TRBJ2-2; perhaps D is TRBD1 or TRBD2 (5 bases each). V was pared by 4 bases and J by 1 base, with 7 bases between. The CDR3 contains 14 residues. Germline V gene data show CDR1 as SGHTA and CDR2 as FQGNSA. The CDR3 loop reads CASSSRGNTGELFF. The CDR3 DNA follows: TGTGCCAGCAGCTCGAGGGGGAACACCGGGGAGCTGTTTTTT.

This clonotype has at least ten counts. This chain uses TRBV11-2 with TRBJ2-1; D may match TRBD1 or TRBD2 (5 bases each). The CDR3 is made up of 16 amino acids. Per germline, CDR1 SGHAT and CDR2 FQNNGV. Trimming stripped 5 bases from V and 0 bases from J, with 14 bases between. Here the CDR3 reads CASSPSGRSSYNEQFF. The CDR3 DNA reads as TGTGCCAGCAGCCCCTCGGGGCGGAGCTCCTACAATGAGCAGTTCTTC. Using reference TRBV11-2 and TRBJ2-1 for the parts outside the CDR3, the full variable domain is EAGVAQSPRYKIIEKRQSVAFWCNPISGHATLYWYQQILGQGPKLLIQFQNNGVVDDSQLPKDRFSAERLKGVDSTLKIQPAKLEDSAVYLCASSPSGRSSYNEQFFGPGTRLTVL.

This clonotype was counted between two and nine times. The rearrangement joins TRBV6-5 to TRBJ1-6, with TRBD1 matching 10 bases. The CDR3 has 14 residues. V lost 4 bases to trimming and J lost 9 bases; unmatched junction nucleotides: 3. Germline CDR1 MNHEY, CDR2 SVGAGI. The DNA of the CDR3 is TGTGCCAGCAGTTGGGACAGGGGAGGTTCACCCCTCCACTTT. This gives the protein CASSWDRGGSPLHF.